Listed here are 25 T cell receptor beta chains from one sample, sequenced in a study of blood T cell repertoires in COVID-19. Measured with immunoSEQ multiplex PCR; TCRdb has only the in-frame clones, and not every one. The sample lists 150,000 to 200,000 clones; around 88% were seen once. Material: peripheral blood. The receptor set was obtained from a human donor in a cohort sampled during active COVID-19.

There are many counts of this clone. The chain carries TRBV6-5 and TRBJ2-7; 8 bases map to TRBD2. Trimming at V came to 6 bases and at J to 3 bases, leaving 7 bases not matched to a gene. The CDR3 length is 14 residues. The germline CDR1 and CDR2 sequences are MNHEY and SVGAGI. CDR3 in DNA: TGTGCCAGCAGGGAGACTAGCGAATACTACGAGCAGTACTTC. Translating gives CASRETSEYYEQYF.

This rearrangement joins TRBV5-6 to TRBJ1-2; tentative D call: TRBD1 (5 bases). This CDR3 region has 13 residues. V lost 3 bases and J lost 8, with 14 bases in between. The germline gives CDR1 SGHDT, CDR2 YYEEEE. CDR3 bases: TGTGCCAGCAGCTCCTCCGGGACTTGGGGCTACACCTTC. The encoded protein is CASSSSGTWGYTF. The full variable domain, with the rest looked up from reference TRBV5-6 and TRBJ1-2, is DAGVTQSPTHLIKTRGQQVTLRCSPKSGHDTVSWYQQALGQGPQFIFQYYEEEERQRGNFPDRFSGHQFPNYSSELNVNALLLGDSALYLCASSSSGTWGYTFGSGTRLTVV.

In its sample, this clone was seen once. V and J are TRBV29-1 and TRBJ1-5; 8 bases match TRBD1. V gave up 7 bases and J gave up 4 bases; unmatched junction bases: 6. CDR1 SQVTM and CDR2 ANQGSEA come from the germline V gene. This CDR3 has 13 amino acids. The CDR3 DNA reads as TGCAGCGCGCTGACAGGGGCTAATCAGCCCCAGCATTTT. Translating it yields CSALTGANQPQHF.

CDR3 nucleotide sequence: TGTGCCAGCAGCCTGACTAGCGGGGGGGCCAACAATGAGCAGTTCTTC. Protein product: CASSLTSGGANNEQFF. The chain recombines TRBV7-3 with TRBJ2-1; 14 nucleotides line up with TRBD2. V gave up 5 bases and J gave up 5 bases; unmatched junction bases: 5. The CDR3 spans 16 residues. The germline CDR1 and CDR2 sequences are SGHTA and FQGTGA.

The J gene is TRBJ1-1, the V gene TRBV12-3 or TRBV12-4; possible D gene TRBD1, 6 bases. V was trimmed by 4 bases and J by 10 bases, leaving 13 bases between them. The CDR3 totals 12 residues. Here the CDR3 DNA reads TGTGCCAGCAGTTCTAACAGGGCGGGAGCTTTCTTT. Translated: CASSSNRAGAFF.

The chain has TRBV6-2 or TRBV6-3 and TRBJ2-2; 7 nucleotides agree with TRBD1. Germline assignment: CDR1 MNHEY and CDR2 SVGEGT. CDR3 length equals 15 residues. The V segment lost 2 bases and the J segment 7 bases; nucleotides outside the gene matches: 7. The CDR3 loop reads CASSYSRGRGGELFF. CDR3 DNA: TGTGCCAGCAGTTACAGTAGGGGGCGCGGCGGGGAGCTGTTTTTT.

The chain links TRBV30 to TRBJ1-5; 8 nucleotides match TRBD1. The V segment lost 4 bases and the J segment 0 bases; nucleotides outside the gene matches: 5. CDR1 GTSNPN and CDR2 SVGIG come from the germline V gene (reference sequence). This CDR3 has 15 residues. CDR3 residues: CAWKETGDSNQPQHF. CDR3 in DNA: TGTGCCTGGAAAGAGACAGGGGATAGCAATCAGCCCCAGCATTTT.

This chain links TRBV7-9 with TRBJ1-1, with no clear D. Germline CDR1 SEHNR, CDR2 FQNEAQ (reference sequence). Trimming cost V 1 base and J 1 base, with 7 bases left between them. The length of the CDR3 is 14 residues. For the CDR3, the DNA is TGTGCCAGCAGCTTAGTAGACACGAACACTGAAGCTTTCTTT. It translates to CASSLVDTNTEAFF.

The CDR3 loop is CASSQMDGQPLHF. The CDR3 bases are TGTGCCAGCAGCCAGATGGACGGACAACCCCTCCACTTT. The chain is built from TRBV7-9 and TRBJ1-6; a possible D gene is TRBD1 (5 bases). The germline V gene has CDR1 SEHNR and CDR2 FQNEAQ (reference sequence). CDR3 length: 13 amino acids. The V gene lost 5 bases and the J gene lost 12 bases, with 14 bases spanning the gap.

This chain joins TRBV7-9 and TRBJ2-7; the match to TRBD1 covers 7 bases. CDR1 is SEHNR, CDR2 FQNEAQ, per germline (reference sequence). Trimming cost V 4 bases and J 3 bases; bases outside gene matches: 12. The CDR3 extends over 16 amino acids. CDR3 sequence reads: CASSSTTGQINYEQYF. The CDR3 DNA sequence: TGTGCCAGCAGCTCTACGACGGGACAGATCAACTACGAGCAGTACTTC.

The chain has TRBV13 and TRBJ1-2; 9 bases match TRBD1. The germline V gene encodes CDR1 PRHDT and CDR2 FYEKMQ (reference sequence). V shed 4 bases, J shed 4 bases, and the junction held 13 bases outside the gene matches. The CDR3 is 17 amino acids. The DNA of the CDR3 is TGTGCCAGCAGCTCAGCGGGCTCCGGGACAGGGAGCTATGGCTACACCTTC. It specifies CASSSAGSGTGSYGYTF.

The rearrangement uses TRBV19 and TRBJ2-5, with TRBD1 matching over 10 bases. The germline V gene encodes CDR1 LNHDA and CDR2 SQIVND (reference sequence). With V trimmed by 5 bases and J by 5 bases, 11 bases remained unmatched. The CDR3 length is 16 residues. CDR3 sequence (DNA): TGTGCCAGTAGTGTCACCGGGACAGGGGTTGGGGAGACCCAGTACTTC. Its translation: CASSVTGTGVGETQYF.

This rearrangement joins TRBV7-2 to TRBJ1-6; TRBD1 agrees at 7 bases. CDR3 length: 15 amino acids. In germline, CDR1 is SGHTA, CDR2 FQGNSA. Trimming cost V 2 bases and J 5 bases; bases outside gene matches: 3. CDR3 sequence reads: CASSLTTGNNSPLHF. The CDR3 bases are TGTGCCAGCAGCTTAACGACAGGGAATAATTCACCCCTCCACTTT.

The chain employs TRBV19 and TRBJ2-2; TRBD2 matches at 10 bases. The CDR3 length is 19 residues. V shed 6 bases, J shed 6 bases, and the junction held 19 bases outside the gene matches. Germline CDR1 reads LNHDA; CDR2 reads SQIVND (reference sequence). CDR3 in amino acids: CASRSSGRAGSAGAGELFF. DNA of the CDR3: TGTGCCAGTAGATCAAGCGGGAGGGCCGGTTCTGCGGGGGCCGGGGAGCTGTTTTTT.

The CDR3, as DNA: TGTGCCTGGAGTGTACGGGGTAGCGCAAACTCCTACAATGAGCAGTTCTTC. As protein: CAWSVRGSANSYNEQFF. The rearrangement joins TRBV30 to TRBJ2-1; tentative D call: TRBD2 (5 bases). Trimming removed 0 bases from V and 0 bases from J, with 15 bases in between. The V gene's germline CDR1 is GTSNPN and CDR2 SVGIG (reference sequence). The CDR3 has 17 residues.

This clone occurred once. The chain uses TRBV7-2 and TRBJ1-2; D call uncertain. Trimming cost V 1 base and J 4 bases, with 13 bases left between them. CDR1 and CDR2 (germline): SGHTA, FQGNSA. The CDR3 is 15 amino acids. This CDR3 is CASSLEVRSGYGYTF. CDR3 nucleotide sequence: TGTGCCAGCAGCTTAGAGGTCCGGAGCGGCTATGGCTACACCTTC.

The genes are TRBV11-3 and TRBJ1-3, with D unclear. The CDR3 length is 15 residues. CDR1 and CDR2 (germline): SGHNT, YENEEA. The V and J ends lost 3 bases and 0 bases respectively, with 9 bases between them. CDR3 in amino acids: CASSLENLSGNTIYF. CDR3 DNA: TGTGCCAGCAGCTTGGAGAACCTCTCTGGAAACACCATATATTTT.

The rearrangement links TRBV21-1 to TRBJ1-1; TRBD1, as called in the table, went unchecked against the DNA. TRBV21-1 is a pseudogene segment. The CDR3 consists of 15 residues. The CDR3 sequence: CASWRTGNLNTEAFF. In nucleotides, the CDR3 is TGTGCCTCCTGGCGGACAGGGAACTTGAACACTGAAGCTTTCTTT.

This chain's CDR3 is CASSKIGTGGEQYF. In DNA form, the CDR3 reads TGTGCCAGCAGCAAAATAGGGACAGGGGGTGAGCAGTACTTC. The rearrangement links TRBV21-1 to TRBJ2-7; the D segment call TRBD1 is taken from the table without a DNA check. TRBV21-1 is assigned pseudogene status. The CDR3 is 14 amino acids.

V is TRBV7-6 and J is TRBJ2-7; no reliable D call. Looked up from germline, CDR1 is SGHVS and CDR2 is FNYEAQ. Trimming pared 5 bases from V and 0 bases from J, leaving 11 bases between. CDR3 size: 14 residues. The CDR3 sequence: CASSPVEDSYEQYF. CDR3 DNA: TGTGCCAGCAGCCCTGTAGAAGACTCCTACGAGCAGTACTTC. The full variable domain, in which reference TRBV7-6 and TRBJ2-7 provide the parts outside the CDR3, is GAGVSQSPRYKVTKRGQDVALRCDPISGHVSLYWYRQALGQGPEFLTYFNYEAQQDKSGLPNDRFSAERPEGSISTLTIQRTEQRDSAMYRCASSPVEDSYEQYFGPGTRLTVT.

The gene calls are TRBV5-1 and TRBJ1-4, with D uncertain. Trimming removed 0 bases from V and 0 bases from J, with 12 bases in between. CDR3 size: 17 residues. The V gene's germline CDR1 is SGHRS and CDR2 YFSETQ. This CDR3 is CASSLDIVAATNEKLFF. CDR3 sequence (DNA): TGCGCCAGCAGCTTGGATATAGTTGCTGCAACTAATGAAAAACTGTTTTTT.

The rearrangement joins TRBV2 to TRBJ2-6; no clear D gene. The V gene lost 5 bases and the J gene lost 1 base, with 9 bases spanning the gap. This CDR3 is built from 15 residues. Germline V lookup: CDR1 SNHLY, CDR2 FYNNEI. The CDR3 loop reads CASSSVTSGANVLTF. Written as DNA, the CDR3 is TGTGCCAGCAGTTCTGTGACTTCTGGGGCCAACGTCCTGACTTTC.

The V call is TRBV2, the J call TRBJ2-7; TRBD2 aligns across 10 bases. Unmatched junction bases numbered 6, after V lost 5 bases and J lost 2 bases. From germline, CDR1 is SNHLY and CDR2 FYNNEI. CDR3 size: 15 residues. The CDR3: CASSSSGGSAYEQYF. The CDR3 region has the DNA TGTGCCAGCAGTTCTAGCGGGGGCTCCGCCTACGAGCAGTACTTC.

This clone appeared a single time. The CDR3 is CASSTQASGANVLTF. DNA for the CDR3: TGTGCCAGCAGTACTCAGGCGTCTGGGGCCAACGTCCTGACTTTC. The chain couples TRBV28 to TRBJ2-6; D is unclear. This CDR3 is built from 15 residues. Germline CDR1 is MDHEN and CDR2 is SYDVKM. The ends were cut back, 5 bases at V and 1 base at J, with 9 bases in the middle. The full variable domain, in which reference TRBV28 and TRBJ2-6 provide the parts outside the CDR3, is DVKVTQSSRYLVKRTGEKVFLECVQDMDHENMFWYRQDPGLGLRLIYFSYDVKMKEKGDIPEGYSVSREKKERFSLILESASTNQTSMYLCASSTQASGANVLTFGAGSRLTVL.

The rearrangement uses TRBV6-1 and TRBJ1-1; D is unclear. The CDR3 is made up of 16 amino acids. Trimming pared 2 bases from V and 1 base from J, leaving 14 bases between. CDR1 and CDR2 (germline): MNHNS, SASEGT. The chain's CDR3 is CASSETAGFANTEAFF. Written as DNA, the CDR3 is TGTGCCAGCAGTGAAACGGCAGGATTCGCGAACACTGAAGCTTTCTTT.